Below, one T cell receptor (beta chain) is given with its context. The record originates from a study of TIL therapy for anti-PD-1-resistant metastatic lung cancer. Study summary: Progressing patients received lymphodepletion, expanded TIL infusion and IL-2. Median tumor PD-L1 proportion score was about 6%. Most patients had lung adenocarcinoma; a few tumors were EGFR-mutant, two ALK-rearranged; half smoked currently or formerly. Tumors carried a median about 1.6 non-synonymous mutations per megabase.

CDR1 SGHTA and CDR2 FQGTGA come from the germline V gene. With 0 bases removed from V and 3 bases from J, the gap between germline ends came to 9 bases. CDR3 size: 15 residues. Time point of the sample: pre-treatment sample, taken before nivolumab and TIL therapy. The libraries were made with immunoSEQ v3. The assay was immunoSEQ multiplex PCR, and TCRdb's table has in-frame clones only and misses some. The sample lists about 36,000 clones; more than 60% were seen once. The chain employs TRBV7-3 and TRBJ2-1, with D unclear. Here the sequenced sample was blood, taken at baseline. The receptor was isolated from a person aged 25-79 years with non-small cell lung cancer. In DNA form, the CDR3 reads TGTGCCAGCAGCTTAACGAGAGAGATCTACAATGAGCAGTTCTTC. As protein: CASSLTREIYNEQFF.